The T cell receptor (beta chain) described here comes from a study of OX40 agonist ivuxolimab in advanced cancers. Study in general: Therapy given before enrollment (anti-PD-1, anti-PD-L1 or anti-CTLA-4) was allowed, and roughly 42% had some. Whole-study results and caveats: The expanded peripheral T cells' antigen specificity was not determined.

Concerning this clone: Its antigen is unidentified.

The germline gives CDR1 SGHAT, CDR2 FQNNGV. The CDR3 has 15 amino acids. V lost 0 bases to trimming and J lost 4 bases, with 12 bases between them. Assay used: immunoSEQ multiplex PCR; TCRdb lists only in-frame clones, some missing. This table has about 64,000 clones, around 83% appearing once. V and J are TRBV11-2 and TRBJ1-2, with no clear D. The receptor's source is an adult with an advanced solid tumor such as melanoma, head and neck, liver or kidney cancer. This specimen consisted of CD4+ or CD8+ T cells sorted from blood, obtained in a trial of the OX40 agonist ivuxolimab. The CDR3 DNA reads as TGTGCCAGCAGCTTAGATCGTGACCCAGGCTATGGCTACACCTTC. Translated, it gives CASSLDRDPGYGYTF. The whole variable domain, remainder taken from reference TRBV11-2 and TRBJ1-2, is EAGVAQSPRYKIIEKRQSVAFWCNPISGHATLYWYQQILGQGPKLLIQFQNNGVVDDSQLPKDRFSAERLKGVDSTLKIQPAKLEDSAVYLCASSLDRDPGYGYTFGSGTRLTVV.